This T cell receptor (beta chain) originates from a study of T cells in Graves' hyperthyroidism and ophthalmopathy. Looked up from germline, CDR1 is SGHTA and CDR2 is FQGNSA. V was cut by 5 bases and J by 14 bases, with 16 bases left in between. The CDR3 is made up of 13 amino acids. The investigators amplified TCR beta CDR3 regions from RNA transcripts. The TCR CDR3 was amplified in a first-round RT-PCR using the HTBI primer set. Each CDR3 protein is one row after TCRdb ran MiXCR on the multiplex PCR reads. This table has 550,000 to 600,000 distinct CDR3 sequences, just over 45% appearing once. This clonotype turned up a few times.

The gene calls are TRBV7-2 and TRBJ1-6, with unresolved D. The source of this sequence is an adult woman with Graves' disease, either hyperthyroidism or ophthalmopathy (not recorded which). The sample consisted of peripheral blood or thyroid tissue (not recorded which). The CDR3 sequence is CASSPGSMGTLHF. As DNA, the CDR3 is TGTGCCAGCAGCCCCGGATCCATGGGCACCCTCCACTTT.